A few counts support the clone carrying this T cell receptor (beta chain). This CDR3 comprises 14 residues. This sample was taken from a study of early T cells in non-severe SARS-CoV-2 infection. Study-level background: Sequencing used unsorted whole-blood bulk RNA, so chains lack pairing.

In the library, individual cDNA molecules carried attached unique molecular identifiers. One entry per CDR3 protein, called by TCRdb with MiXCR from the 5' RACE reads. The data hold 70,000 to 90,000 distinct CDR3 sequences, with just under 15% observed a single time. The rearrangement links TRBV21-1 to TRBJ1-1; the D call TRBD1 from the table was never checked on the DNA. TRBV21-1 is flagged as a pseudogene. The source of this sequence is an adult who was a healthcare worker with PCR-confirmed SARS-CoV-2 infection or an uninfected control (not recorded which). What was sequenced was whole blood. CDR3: CASSKDRGSFEAFF. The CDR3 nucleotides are TGTGCCAGCAGCAAGGACAGGGGCTCCTTTGAAGCTTTCTTT.